This T cell receptor (beta chain) stems from a study of T-cell memory formation after mild COVID-19. With regard to this clonotype: Its antigen is unknown.

Study results and limitations: Day 15 to 85 contracting clones showed balanced CD4/CD8; later expanders leaned CD4+.

Germline CDR1 SQVTM, CDR2 ANQGSEA. The CDR3 contains 14 residues. J was trimmed by 3 bases and V by 1 base; bases with no gene match: 4. TCRdb ran MiXCR on the 5' RACE reads and lists one entry per CDR3 protein. The sample consists of about 560,000 distinct CDR3 sequences, less than 25% of them appearing once. V and J are TRBV29-1 and TRBJ2-7, with TRBD2 matching over 9 bases. Sequences were obtained from PBMCs or a T cell subset sorted from them (not recorded which). The sequence derives from an adult woman who had mild COVID-19 (a few samples of this study predate the infection). Cell type and time point are not known. The CDR3 protein is CSVEGLSGSYEQYF. Here the CDR3 DNA reads TGCAGCGTTGAAGGACTTAGCGGGAGCTACGAGCAGTACTTC.